The T cell receptor (beta chain) under discussion was sequenced for a study of blood T cell repertoires in COVID-19. Study summary: Sites in the United States, Italy and Spain provided acute and convalescent COVID-19 samples. From T cells, B-cell-depleted T cells, or PBMCs came the material, which was cDNA or gDNA.

Libraries were prepared by immunoSEQ multiplex PCR; TCRdb keeps only in-frame clonotypes and omits some of them. The top ten hold about 7.8% of the sample, which has about 210,000 clones, approximately 84% seen once. Germline V gene data show CDR1 as SEHNR and CDR2 as FQNEAQ (reference sequence). Trimming took 1 base from V and 0 from J, leaving 6 bases between them. This CDR3 is 14 amino acids long. This clone was observed a few times. Patients from Seattle were sampled longitudinally, starting during active infection. Sequenced: peripheral blood. The chain uses TRBV7-9 and TRBJ1-1, with D unclear. This sequence was found in a woman at least 80 years old with COVID-19, enrolled during active disease. The CDR3 is CASSLGTMNTEAFF. CDR3 nucleotide sequence: TGTGCCAGCAGCTTAGGGACTATGAACACTGAAGCTTTCTTT. The full variable domain, in which reference TRBV7-9 and TRBJ1-1 provide the parts outside the CDR3, is DTGVSQNPRHKITKRGQNVTFRCDPISEHNRLYWYRQTLGQGPEFLTYFQNEAQLEKSRLLSDRFSAERPKGSFSTLEIQRTEQGDSAMYLCASSLGTMNTEAFFGQGTRLTVV.